Listed here are 25 T cell receptor beta chains from one sample, sequenced in a study of T-cell memory formation after mild COVID-19. MiXCR, run by TCRdb on the 5' RACE reads, gives a single entry per CDR3 protein. The sample contains about 620,000 distinct CDR3 sequences, 15% to 20% of which appear only once. The material sequenced was PBMCs or a T cell subset sorted from them (not recorded which). Receptors were obtained from an adult woman who had mild COVID-19 (a few samples of this study predate the infection). Cell type and time point are not known.

In this sample, this clonotype turned up a few times. V usage is TRBV18 and J usage is TRBJ1-1; no definite D call. The CDR3 length is 14 residues. Trimming removed 0 bases from V and 4 bases from J, with 9 bases in between. CDR1 and CDR2 from the germline V gene are KGHSH and LQKENI. CDR3 nucleotides: TGTGCCAGCTCACCACCCTATTCAAGCACTGAAGCTTTCTTT. This codes for CASSPPYSSTEAFF.

This clonotype was counted ten times or more. The J gene is TRBJ2-2, the V gene TRBV6-2 or TRBV6-3, with 9 bases aligning to TRBD2. The CDR3 totals 17 residues. V shed 4 bases, J shed 7 bases, and the junction held 13 bases outside the gene matches. Germline CDR1 MNHEY, CDR2 SVGEGT. The CDR3 region is CASSSARSGRNFGELFF. The CDR3 DNA reads as TGTGCCAGCAGTTCCGCCCGCAGCGGGAGGAATTTCGGGGAGCTGTTTTTT.

The sample holds many counts of this clonotype. The rearrangement uses TRBV3-1 and TRBJ1-1, with D unclear. The CDR3 has 14 residues. V lost 1 base to trimming and J lost 4 bases, with 10 bases between them. In germline, CDR1 is LGHDT, CDR2 YNNKEL (reference sequence). The DNA for the CDR3 is TGTGCCAGCAGCCAAGCTACTGGGCTCACTGAAGCTTTCTTT. Amino acid sequence: CASSQATGLTEAFF.

V is TRBV20-1 and J is TRBJ2-7; 10 bases fit TRBD2. Germline assignment: CDR1 DFQATT and CDR2 SNEGSKA (reference sequence). After removal of 3 bases from V and 0 bases from J, the junction contained 14 bases not matched to a gene. The CDR3 sequence is 18 residues long. CDR3 amino acids: CSARGSLAGAISSYEQYF. The CDR3 DNA reads as TGCAGTGCTAGGGGTAGCCTAGCGGGAGCGATTAGCTCCTACGAGCAGTACTTC.

This clonotype occurred a few times. The gene calls are TRBV7-3 and TRBJ1-2, with 7 bases fitting TRBD1. The CDR3 loop spans 17 amino acids. Germline lookup yields CDR1 SGHTA and CDR2 FQGTGA. V dropped 4 bases and J dropped 3; count of bases not matched to a gene: 14. The CDR3 bases are TGTGCCAGCAGCTCGAGGACAGGACGTAGGTTTCACTATGGCTACACCTTC. It translates to CASSSRTGRRFHYGYTF.

The rearrangement uses TRBV7-9 and TRBJ1-6; D uncertain. The V end lost 2 bases, the J end lost 8 bases, and 7 bases lay between the germline ends. Per germline, CDR1 SEHNR and CDR2 FQNEAQ (reference sequence). The CDR3 runs 13 residues. The CDR3 here is CASSLMADSPLHF. The CDR3 DNA reads TGTGCCAGCAGCTTAATGGCGGATTCACCCCTCCACTTT.

J is TRBJ2-1 and V is TRBV29-1; 8 bases match TRBD2. There are 16 residues in the CDR3. V dropped 5 bases and J dropped 1; count of bases not matched to a gene: 10. From germline, CDR1 is SQVTM and CDR2 ANQGSEA. This CDR3 reads CSVRTAGGASYNEQFF. The CDR3 DNA reads TGCAGCGTTCGGACGGCGGGGGGCGCTTCCTACAATGAGCAGTTCTTC.

A few counts support this clonotype. The rearrangement links TRBV19 to TRBJ2-7, with 12 bases aligning to TRBD2. Unmatched junction bases numbered 4, after V lost 4 bases and J lost 3 bases. This CDR3 contains 15 residues. Germline loops: CDR1 LNHDA, CDR2 SQIVND (reference sequence). This CDR3 reads CASSTALAGGYEQYF. The CDR3 DNA reads TGTGCCAGTAGTACCGCACTAGCGGGAGGCTACGAGCAGTACTTC.

This clonotype was counted only a few times. The rearrangement uses TRBV12-3 or TRBV12-4 and TRBJ2-7; no firm D call. V gave up 9 bases and J gave up 6 bases, with 18 bases separating them. The CDR3 length is 13 residues. The chain's CDR3 is CASRSAPFREQYF. The CDR3 region has the DNA TGTGCCAGTAGGAGTGCCCCATTCCGCGAGCAGTACTTC.

In this sample, this clonotype turned up a few times. The J gene is TRBJ2-5, the V gene TRBV7-7, with D perhaps TRBD2 (5 bases). The CDR3 is 14 amino acids. The V end lost 1 base, the J end lost 1 base, and 7 bases lay between the germline ends. The germline V gene encodes CDR1 SSHAT and CDR2 FNYEAQ (reference sequence). DNA of the CDR3: TGTGCCAGCAGCTTAGGACTATTCCAAGAGACCCAGTACTTC. Translation: CASSLGLFQETQYF. The full variable domain, its missing parts supplied by reference TRBV7-7 and TRBJ2-5, is GAGVSQSPRYKVTKRGQDVTLRCDPISSHATLYWYQQALGQGPEFLTYFNYEAQPDKSGLPSDRFSAERPEGSISTLTIQRTEQRDSAMYRCASSLGLFQETQYFGPGTRLLVL.

This clonotype showed up just a few times. The chain carries TRBV6-5 and TRBJ1-3; no reliable D call. The CDR3 has 14 residues. Germline loops: CDR1 MNHEY, CDR2 SVGAGI. Trimming stripped 5 bases from V and 5 bases from J, with 13 bases between. The CDR3 region has the DNA TGTGCCAGCAGTCCTGATCGAGGTCGAAACACCATATATTTT. Encoded protein: CASSPDRGRNTIYF.

The chain links TRBV5-5 to TRBJ2-3; a possible D gene is TRBD2 (7 bases). Trimming cost V 4 bases and J 4 bases, with 13 bases left between them. Germline V gives CDR1 SGHKS, CDR2 YYEKEE (reference sequence). There are 14 residues in the CDR3. The chain's CDR3 is CASSHGGPADTQYF. CDR3 DNA sequence: TGTGCCAGCAGCCACGGGGGGCCCGCAGATACGCAGTATTTT.

This clonotype was observed a few times. J is TRBJ2-3 and V is TRBV7-9; 8 nucleotides line up with TRBD2. The CDR3 totals 17 residues. The V gene end was trimmed by 4 bases and the J gene end by 4 bases; junction bases not matched to a gene: 13. CDR1 SEHNR and CDR2 FQNEAQ come from the germline V gene (reference sequence). CDR3 in amino acids: CASSSLKTSRGADTQYF. DNA for the CDR3: TGTGCCAGCAGCTCCTTGAAGACCTCGCGGGGGGCAGATACGCAGTATTTT.

The rearrangement joins TRBV7-9 to TRBJ2-3; D remains unclear. The germline V and J ends were trimmed by 5 bases and 0 bases, with 15 bases remaining between them. In germline, CDR1 is SEHNR, CDR2 FQNEAQ (reference sequence). The CDR3 runs to 16 residues. CDR3 DNA: TGTGCCAGCAGCCCCGGAGCGATCGCCAGCACAGATACGCAGTATTTT. Translated, it gives CASSPGAIASTDTQYF.

V usage is TRBV12-3 or TRBV12-4 and J usage is TRBJ2-5; 9 bases line up with TRBD1. Germline trimming cut 4 bases from V and 4 bases from J; bases unmatched to any gene: 10. This CDR3 is 16 amino acids long. CDR3 nucleotide sequence: TGTGCCAGCAGTTACTTTGGACAGGGGAGAGGAGAGACCCAGTACTTC. It codes for CASSYFGQGRGETQYF.

In this sample, this clonotype turned up a few times. The V and J genes are TRBV15 and TRBJ2-1; D not certain. V was shortened by 0 bases and J by 8 bases, with 11 bases between the two germline ends. This CDR3 is built from 14 residues. CDR1 and CDR2 (germline): LNHNV, YYDKDF (reference sequence). The CDR3 sequence: CATSRESAVDEQFF. The CDR3 DNA reads TGTGCCACCAGCAGAGAATCCGCGGTCGATGAGCAGTTCTTC.

The chain links TRBV11-2 to TRBJ2-1, with D possibly called TRBD1 or TRBD2 (5 bases each). Germline assignment: CDR1 SGHAT and CDR2 FQNNGV. The length of the CDR3 is 15 residues. The V and J ends lost 1 base and 7 bases respectively, with 14 bases between them. This CDR3 reads CASSLAFRGRNEQFF. The DNA of the CDR3 is TGTGCCAGCAGCTTAGCGTTCCGGGGACGTAATGAGCAGTTCTTC.

This clonotype was found a few times. CDR3 sequence reads: CASSWGQYGYTF. The DNA of the CDR3 is TGTGCCAGCAGCTGGGGCCAATATGGCTACACCTTC. V usage is TRBV6-2 or TRBV6-3 and J usage is TRBJ1-2; TRBD1 is a possible D gene (5 bases). Germline lookup yields CDR1 MNHEY and CDR2 SVGEGT. With 6 bases removed from V and 5 bases from J, the gap between germline ends came to 10 bases. The CDR3 is 12 residues long.

V is TRBV4-3 and J is TRBJ2-1; TRBD2 matches at 10 bases. In germline, CDR1 is LGHNA, CDR2 YSLEER. The V and J ends lost 4 bases and 4 bases, in that order; junction bases with no gene match: 7. The CDR3 runs 16 residues. CDR3: CASSPETSGTYNEQFF. The CDR3 nucleotides are TGCGCCAGCAGCCCCGAAACTAGCGGGACATACAATGAGCAGTTCTTC.

The chain's CDR3 is CAISEYGTSGATYNEQFF. CDR3 nucleotide sequence: TGTGCCATCAGTGAGTATGGTACTAGCGGGGCCACTTACAATGAGCAGTTCTTC. The V call is TRBV10-3, the J call TRBJ2-1, with 10 nucleotides matching TRBD2. This CDR3 contains 18 residues. CDR1 and CDR2 from the germline V gene are ENHRY and SYGVKD. The V and J ends lost 1 base and 4 bases, in that order; junction bases with no gene match: 10.

This clonotype was observed many times. This chain uses TRBV4-3 with TRBJ2-7; 8 nucleotides line up with TRBD1. The CDR3 has 17 amino acids. The junction had 11 bases not matched to a gene; V was cut back by 1 base and J by 3 bases. Germline V gives CDR1 LGHNA, CDR2 YSLEER. As DNA, the CDR3 is TGCGCCAGCAGCCAAGGGGACAGGCAATACGGGGTCTACGAGCAGTACTTC. Translation gives CASSQGDRQYGVYEQYF.

The chain is built from TRBV4-1 and TRBJ2-5; D may be TRBD2 (5 bases). The CDR3 sequence is 13 residues long. V gave up 4 bases and J gave up 3 bases, with 9 bases separating them. Looked up from germline, CDR1 is MGHRA and CDR2 is YSYEKL. CDR3 protein: CASSPYGEETQYF. CDR3 coding DNA: TGCGCCAGCAGCCCATACGGGGAAGAGACCCAGTACTTC.

This clonotype was recorded a few times. This sequence joins TRBV20-1 and TRBJ2-2; a possible D gene is TRBD1 (6 bases). Trimming removed 3 bases at V and 0 bases at J, with 14 bases between. The CDR3 is 16 residues long. Germline V lookup: CDR1 DFQATT, CDR2 SNEGSKA (reference sequence). The CDR3 sequence is CSASGLGGPNTGELFF. CDR3 in DNA: TGCAGTGCTAGTGGTTTAGGGGGACCGAACACCGGGGAGCTGTTTTTT.

This clonotype was observed a few times. The chain has TRBV5-1 and TRBJ2-5; a weak D match, TRBD2 (5 bases). Germline V lookup: CDR1 SGHRS, CDR2 YFSETQ. The CDR3 totals 15 residues. Trimming removed 0 bases at V and 5 bases at J, with 14 bases between. The CDR3 sequence is CASSLGAANWETQYF. The CDR3 DNA reads as TGCGCCAGCAGCTTGGGAGCGGCCAATTGGGAGACCCAGTACTTC.

This clonotype has more than one count but fewer than ten. The chain recombines TRBV24-1 with TRBJ2-2, with TRBD2 as a possible D gene (6 bases). Germline V lookup: CDR1 KGHDR, CDR2 SFDVKD. Trimming stripped 4 bases from V and 4 bases from J, with 15 bases between. This CDR3 region has 16 residues. Written as DNA, the CDR3 is TGTGCCACCAGTGACTCCGCTCTAGCGTCCACCGGGGAGCTGTTTTTT. It codes for CATSDSALASTGELFF.